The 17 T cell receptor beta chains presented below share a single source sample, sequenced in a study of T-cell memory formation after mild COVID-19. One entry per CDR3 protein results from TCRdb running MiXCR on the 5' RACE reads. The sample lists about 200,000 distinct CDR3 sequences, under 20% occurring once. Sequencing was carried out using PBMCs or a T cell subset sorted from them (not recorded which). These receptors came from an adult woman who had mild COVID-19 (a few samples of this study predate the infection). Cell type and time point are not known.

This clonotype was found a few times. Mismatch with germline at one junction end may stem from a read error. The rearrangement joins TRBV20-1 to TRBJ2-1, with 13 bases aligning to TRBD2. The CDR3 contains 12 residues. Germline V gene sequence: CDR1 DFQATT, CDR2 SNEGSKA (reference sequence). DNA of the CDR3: TGCAGTGCAACCGGGACTAGCGGGATCGGCCCCTTC. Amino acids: CSATGTSGIGPF.

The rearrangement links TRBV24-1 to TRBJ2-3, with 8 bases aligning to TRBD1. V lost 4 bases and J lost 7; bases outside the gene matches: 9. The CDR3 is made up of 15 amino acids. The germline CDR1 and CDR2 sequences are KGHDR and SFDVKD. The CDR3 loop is CATSDPGQGGNTQYF. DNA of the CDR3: TGTGCCACCAGTGACCCCGGACAGGGCGGAAATACGCAGTATTTT.

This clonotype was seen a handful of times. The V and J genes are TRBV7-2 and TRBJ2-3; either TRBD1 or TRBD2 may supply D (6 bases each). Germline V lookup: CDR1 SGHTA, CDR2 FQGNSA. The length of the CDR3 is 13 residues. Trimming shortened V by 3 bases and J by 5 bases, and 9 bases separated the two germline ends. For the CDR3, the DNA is TGTGCCAGCAGCTTCAGGGGAGGAGATACGCAGTATTTT. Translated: CASSFRGGDTQYF.

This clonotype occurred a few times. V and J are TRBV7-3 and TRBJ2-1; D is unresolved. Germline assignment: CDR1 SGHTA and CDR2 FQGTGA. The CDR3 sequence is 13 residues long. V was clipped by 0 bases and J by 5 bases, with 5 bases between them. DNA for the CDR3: TGTGCCAGCAGCTTAACGTTGGACAATGAGCAGTTCTTC. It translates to CASSLTLDNEQFF.

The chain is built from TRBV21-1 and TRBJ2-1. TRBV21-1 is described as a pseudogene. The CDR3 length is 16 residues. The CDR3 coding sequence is TGTGCCAGCAGCTACGGGCTCGGCGGCTCCTACAATGAGCAGTTCTTC. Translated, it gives CASSYGLGGSYNEQFF.

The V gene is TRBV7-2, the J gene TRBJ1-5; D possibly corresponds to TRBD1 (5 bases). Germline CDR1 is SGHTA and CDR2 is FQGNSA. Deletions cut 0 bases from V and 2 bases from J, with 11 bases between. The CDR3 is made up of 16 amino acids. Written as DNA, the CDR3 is TGTGCCAGCAGCTTAGCCTCAGGGAACGGCAATCAGCCCCAGCATTTT. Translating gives CASSLASGNGNQPQHF.

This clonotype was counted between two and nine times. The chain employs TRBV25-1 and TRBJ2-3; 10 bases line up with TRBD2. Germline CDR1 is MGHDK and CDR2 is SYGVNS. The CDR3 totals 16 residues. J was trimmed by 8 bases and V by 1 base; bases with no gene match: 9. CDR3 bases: TGTGCCAGCAGTGAATTGACTAGCGGGCGGGGAAGTACGCAGTATTTT. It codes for CASSELTSGRGSTQYF.

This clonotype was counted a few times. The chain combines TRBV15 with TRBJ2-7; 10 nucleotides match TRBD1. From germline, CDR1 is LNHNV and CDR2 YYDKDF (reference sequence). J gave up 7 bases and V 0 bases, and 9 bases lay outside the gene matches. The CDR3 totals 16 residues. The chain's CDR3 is CATSREALDRGGEQYF. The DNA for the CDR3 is TGTGCCACCAGCAGAGAAGCTTTGGACAGGGGGGGTGAGCAGTACTTC. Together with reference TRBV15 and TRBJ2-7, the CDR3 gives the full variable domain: DAMVIQNPRYQVTQFGKPVTLSCSQTLNHNVMYWYQQKSSQAPKLLFHYYDKDFNNEADTPDNFQSRRPNTSFCFLDIRSPGLGDTAMYLCATSREALDRGGEQYFGPGTRLTVT.

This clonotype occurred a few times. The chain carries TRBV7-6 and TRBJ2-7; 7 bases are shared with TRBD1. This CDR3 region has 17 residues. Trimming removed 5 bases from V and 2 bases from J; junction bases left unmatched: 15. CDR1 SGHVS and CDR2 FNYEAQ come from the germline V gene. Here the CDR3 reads CASSRHPDRENPYEQYF. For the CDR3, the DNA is TGTGCCAGCAGCCGACACCCCGACAGGGAGAATCCCTACGAGCAGTACTTC.

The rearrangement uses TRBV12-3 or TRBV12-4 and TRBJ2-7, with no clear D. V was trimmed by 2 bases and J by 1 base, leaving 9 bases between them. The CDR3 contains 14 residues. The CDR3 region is CASSLSGRSYEQYF. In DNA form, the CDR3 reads TGTGCCAGCAGTTTATCAGGCAGGTCCTACGAGCAGTACTTC.

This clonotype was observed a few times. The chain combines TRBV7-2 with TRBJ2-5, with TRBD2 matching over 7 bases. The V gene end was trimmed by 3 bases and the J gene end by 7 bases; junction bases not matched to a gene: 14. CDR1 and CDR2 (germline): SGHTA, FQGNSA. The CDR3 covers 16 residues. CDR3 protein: CASSFFGSIPGGTQYF. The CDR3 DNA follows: TGTGCCAGCAGCTTTTTCGGTAGCATCCCGGGGGGGACCCAGTACTTC.

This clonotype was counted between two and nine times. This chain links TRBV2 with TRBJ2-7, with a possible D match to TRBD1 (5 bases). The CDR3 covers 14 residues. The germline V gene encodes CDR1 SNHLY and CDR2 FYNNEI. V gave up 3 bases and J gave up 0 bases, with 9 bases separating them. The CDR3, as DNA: TGTGCCAGCAGTGAGCAGGGTTTCTCCTACGAGCAGTACTTC. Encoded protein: CASSEQGFSYEQYF.

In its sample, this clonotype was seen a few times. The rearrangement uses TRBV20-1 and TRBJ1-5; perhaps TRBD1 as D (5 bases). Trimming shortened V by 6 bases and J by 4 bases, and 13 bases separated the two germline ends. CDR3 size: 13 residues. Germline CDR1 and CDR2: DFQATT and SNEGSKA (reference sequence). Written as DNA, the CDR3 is TGCAGTGCCGGGACTAGCAAAAATCAGCCCCAGCATTTT. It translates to CSAGTSKNQPQHF.

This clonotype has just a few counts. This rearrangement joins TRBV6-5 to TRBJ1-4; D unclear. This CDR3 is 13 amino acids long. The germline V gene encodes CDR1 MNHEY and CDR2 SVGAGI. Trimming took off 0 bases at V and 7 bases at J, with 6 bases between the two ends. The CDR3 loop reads CASSYSLSEKLFF. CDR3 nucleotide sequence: TGTGCCAGCAGTTACTCGTTGAGTGAAAAACTGTTTTTT.

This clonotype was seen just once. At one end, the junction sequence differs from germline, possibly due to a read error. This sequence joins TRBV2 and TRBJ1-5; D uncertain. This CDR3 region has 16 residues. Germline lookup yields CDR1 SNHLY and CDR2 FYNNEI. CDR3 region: CASSDLERASDQPQHF. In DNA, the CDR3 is TGTGCCAGCAGCGACCTGGAGAGGGCTAGCGATCAGCCCCAGCATTTT.

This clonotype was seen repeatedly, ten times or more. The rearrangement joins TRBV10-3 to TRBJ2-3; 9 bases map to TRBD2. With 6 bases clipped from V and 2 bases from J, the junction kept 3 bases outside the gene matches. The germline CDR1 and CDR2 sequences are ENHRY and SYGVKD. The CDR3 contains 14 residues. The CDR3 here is CAISRLADTDTQYF. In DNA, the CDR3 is TGTGCCATCAGCAGACTAGCGGACACAGATACGCAGTATTTT.

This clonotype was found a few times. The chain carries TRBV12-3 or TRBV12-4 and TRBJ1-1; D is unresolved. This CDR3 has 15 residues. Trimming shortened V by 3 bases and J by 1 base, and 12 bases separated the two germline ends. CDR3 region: CASSFMAKGNTEAFF. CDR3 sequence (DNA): TGTGCCAGCAGTTTTATGGCGAAGGGGAACACTGAAGCTTTCTTT.